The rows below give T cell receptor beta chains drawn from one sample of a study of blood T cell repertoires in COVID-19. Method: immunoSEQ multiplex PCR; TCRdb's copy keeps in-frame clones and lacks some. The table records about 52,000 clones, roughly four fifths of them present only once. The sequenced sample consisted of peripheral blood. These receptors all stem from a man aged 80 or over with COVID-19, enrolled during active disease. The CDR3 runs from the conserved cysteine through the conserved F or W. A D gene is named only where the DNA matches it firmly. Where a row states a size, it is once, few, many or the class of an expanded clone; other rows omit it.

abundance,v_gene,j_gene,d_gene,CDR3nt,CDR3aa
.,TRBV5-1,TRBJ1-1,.,TGCGCCAGCAGCTTGGGTCGCGTGTTCGAGAACACTGAAGCTTTCTTT,CASSLGRVFENTEAFF
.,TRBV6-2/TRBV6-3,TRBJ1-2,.,TGTGCCAGCAGCCCCCCTAACCATGGCTACACCTTC,CASSPPNHGYTF
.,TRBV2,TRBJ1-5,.,TGTGCCAGCAGTACAGGGCGAACGAGCAATCAGCCCCAGCATTTT,CASSTGRTSNQPQHF
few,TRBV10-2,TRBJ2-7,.,TGCGCCAGCAGTGAACGACAGATCTACGAGCAGTACTTC,CASSERQIYEQYF
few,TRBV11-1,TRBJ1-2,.,TGTGCCAGCAGCCCAAGTATGGGGAGTAACTATGGCTACACCTTC,CASSPSMGSNYGYTF
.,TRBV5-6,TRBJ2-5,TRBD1,TGTGCCAGCAGCGCGACAGGGATTGAGACCCAGTACTTC,CASSATGIETQYF
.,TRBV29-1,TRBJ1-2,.,TGCAGCGTTCAGGGGACTAACTATGGCTACACCTTC,CSVQGTNYGYTF
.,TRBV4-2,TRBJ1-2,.,TGTGCCAGCAGCCATAGCGAAGCCCGCGACTATGGCTACACCTTC,CASSHSEARDYGYTF
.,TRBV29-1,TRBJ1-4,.,TGCAGCGTTGAGGGACAATTGGAAAAACTGTTTTTT,CSVEGQLEKLFF
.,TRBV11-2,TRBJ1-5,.,TGTGCCAGCAGCTTAGCGGGGGGCTACAATCAGCCCCAGCATTTT,CASSLAGGYNQPQHF
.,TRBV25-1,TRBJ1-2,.,TGTGCCAGCAGTGCCAGGGGTGTGGACGGCTACACCTTC,CASSARGVDGYTF
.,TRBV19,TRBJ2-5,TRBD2,TGTGCCAGTAGTAGGATTAGCGGGGTCCAAGAGACCCAGTACTTC,CASSRISGVQETQYF
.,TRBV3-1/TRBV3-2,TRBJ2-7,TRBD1,TGTGCCAGCAGCCAAAGTCGGACAGGGGGATACGAGCAGTACTTC,CASSQSRTGGYEQYF
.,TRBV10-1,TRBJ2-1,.,TGCGCCAGCAGTCCCTGGAGATCCTACAATGAGCAGTTCTTC,CASSPWRSYNEQFF
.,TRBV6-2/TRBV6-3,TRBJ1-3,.,TGTGCCAGCAGTGAGACTGGAAACACCATATATTTT,CASSETGNTIYF
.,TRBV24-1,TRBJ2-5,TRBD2,TGTGCCACCAGTGACCCGGGACTAGCGGGCTTCGGGGAGACCCAGTACTTC,CATSDPGLAGFGETQYF
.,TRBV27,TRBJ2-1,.,TGTGCCATCAGGGGAGGGTGGCCGGGGAATGAGCAGTTCTTC,CAIRGGWPGNEQFF
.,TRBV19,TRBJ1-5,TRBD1,TGTGCCAGTAGCCCCTTGGACAGGGGCGATCAGCCCCAGCATTTT,CASSPLDRGDQPQHF
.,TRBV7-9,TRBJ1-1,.,TGTGCCAGCAGCCCCGGGGGGGCGGGTGCAATGAACACTGAAGCTTTCTTT,CASSPGGAGAMNTEAFF
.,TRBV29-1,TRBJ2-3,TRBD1,TGCAGCGTGGAACAGGGGGGTCTCACAGATACGCAGTATTTT,CSVEQGGLTDTQYF
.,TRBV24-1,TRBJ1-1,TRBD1,TGTGCCACCAGTGATGGGAGGACAGGGCTTGAAGCTTTCTTT,CATSDGRTGLEAFF
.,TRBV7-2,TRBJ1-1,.,TGTGCCAGCAGCCGTACGGGGGAAACTGAAGCTTTCTTT,CASSRTGETEAFF
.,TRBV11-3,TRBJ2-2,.,TGTGCCAGCAGCTTAGTCCGTGACGGAGCGGGGGAGCTGTTTTTT,CASSLVRDGAGELFF
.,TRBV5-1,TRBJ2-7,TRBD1,TGCGCCAGCAGCTTCCTACAGGGGTTCTACGAGCAGTACTTC,CASSFLQGFYEQYF
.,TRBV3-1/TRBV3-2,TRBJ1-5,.,TGTGCCAGCAGCCAAGGAGGTCAGCCCCAGCATTTT,CASSQGGQPQHF
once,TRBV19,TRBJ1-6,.,TGTGCCAGTAGTGAACAGGGTTGGTATTCACCCCTCCACTTT,CASSEQGWYSPLHF
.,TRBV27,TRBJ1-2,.,TGTGCCAGCCGCCGGGGTGCCCTCTATGGCTACACCTTC,CASRRGALYGYTF
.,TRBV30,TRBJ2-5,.,TGTGCCCGCCAGGAGGGGGCGGGGACCCAGTACTTC,CARQEGAGTQYF